This T cell receptor beta chain was captured by sequencing in a study of blood T cell repertoires in COVID-19. Study information: Acute and convalescent COVID-19 samples came from the United States, Italy and Spain. In each case, the material was cDNA or gDNA derived from T cells, B-cell-depleted T cells, or PBMCs.

This CDR3 contains 15 residues. V gave up 2 bases and J gave up 10 bases; unmatched junction bases: 9. CDR1 is MNHNY and CDR2 is SVGAGI in the germline V gene (reference sequence). In the authors' methods: Scientists estimated how many nucleated cells there were by amplifying reference gene primers. Method: immunoSEQ multiplex PCR; TCRdb's copy keeps in-frame clones and lacks some. V and J calls plus clone size are reproduced from that table; the DNA served to infer D and trimming. The sample comprises under 350,000 clones, 85% to 90% of which are singletons, and roughly 5% rests with the top ten. The receptor comes from a man in his forties or fifties with acute or convalescent COVID-19. The specimen sequenced was peripheral blood. This chain connects TRBV6-6 to TRBJ2-1; 9 bases are a match to TRBD2. DNA for the CDR3: TGTGCCAGCAGTTACGAGCTAGCGGGGACCTCGGAGCAGTTCTTC. This encodes CASSYELAGTSEQFF.